This TCR beta chain was retrieved from a study of cytomegalovirus exposure and HLA in healthy donors. Unmatched junction bases numbered 11, after V lost 1 base and J lost 5 bases. The germline CDR1 and CDR2 sequences are SGHTA and FQGNSA. The CDR3 loop spans 18 amino acids. Concerning this clone: Its cognate antigen is unknown.

General observations from the study: In vitro work confirmed that a few CMV-associated chains recognize CMV antigens.

Amplification used 60 Vbeta primers and 13 Jbeta primers. Data came from immunoSEQ multiplex PCR; TCRdb stores just in-frame clones and leaves some out. The data contain 200,000 or so clones, around 84% of them singletons. The TCR sequence derives from a woman aged 45-65 years in good health and CMV-seropositive. The rearrangement links TRBV7-2 to TRBJ2-2; 9 bases agree with TRBD2. The sequencing input was PBMCs. The CDR3 loop is CASSLVPSGAPGTGELFF. In nucleotides, the CDR3 is TGTGCCAGCAGCTTAGTGCCTAGCGGGGCCCCGGGTACCGGGGAGCTGTTTTTT.